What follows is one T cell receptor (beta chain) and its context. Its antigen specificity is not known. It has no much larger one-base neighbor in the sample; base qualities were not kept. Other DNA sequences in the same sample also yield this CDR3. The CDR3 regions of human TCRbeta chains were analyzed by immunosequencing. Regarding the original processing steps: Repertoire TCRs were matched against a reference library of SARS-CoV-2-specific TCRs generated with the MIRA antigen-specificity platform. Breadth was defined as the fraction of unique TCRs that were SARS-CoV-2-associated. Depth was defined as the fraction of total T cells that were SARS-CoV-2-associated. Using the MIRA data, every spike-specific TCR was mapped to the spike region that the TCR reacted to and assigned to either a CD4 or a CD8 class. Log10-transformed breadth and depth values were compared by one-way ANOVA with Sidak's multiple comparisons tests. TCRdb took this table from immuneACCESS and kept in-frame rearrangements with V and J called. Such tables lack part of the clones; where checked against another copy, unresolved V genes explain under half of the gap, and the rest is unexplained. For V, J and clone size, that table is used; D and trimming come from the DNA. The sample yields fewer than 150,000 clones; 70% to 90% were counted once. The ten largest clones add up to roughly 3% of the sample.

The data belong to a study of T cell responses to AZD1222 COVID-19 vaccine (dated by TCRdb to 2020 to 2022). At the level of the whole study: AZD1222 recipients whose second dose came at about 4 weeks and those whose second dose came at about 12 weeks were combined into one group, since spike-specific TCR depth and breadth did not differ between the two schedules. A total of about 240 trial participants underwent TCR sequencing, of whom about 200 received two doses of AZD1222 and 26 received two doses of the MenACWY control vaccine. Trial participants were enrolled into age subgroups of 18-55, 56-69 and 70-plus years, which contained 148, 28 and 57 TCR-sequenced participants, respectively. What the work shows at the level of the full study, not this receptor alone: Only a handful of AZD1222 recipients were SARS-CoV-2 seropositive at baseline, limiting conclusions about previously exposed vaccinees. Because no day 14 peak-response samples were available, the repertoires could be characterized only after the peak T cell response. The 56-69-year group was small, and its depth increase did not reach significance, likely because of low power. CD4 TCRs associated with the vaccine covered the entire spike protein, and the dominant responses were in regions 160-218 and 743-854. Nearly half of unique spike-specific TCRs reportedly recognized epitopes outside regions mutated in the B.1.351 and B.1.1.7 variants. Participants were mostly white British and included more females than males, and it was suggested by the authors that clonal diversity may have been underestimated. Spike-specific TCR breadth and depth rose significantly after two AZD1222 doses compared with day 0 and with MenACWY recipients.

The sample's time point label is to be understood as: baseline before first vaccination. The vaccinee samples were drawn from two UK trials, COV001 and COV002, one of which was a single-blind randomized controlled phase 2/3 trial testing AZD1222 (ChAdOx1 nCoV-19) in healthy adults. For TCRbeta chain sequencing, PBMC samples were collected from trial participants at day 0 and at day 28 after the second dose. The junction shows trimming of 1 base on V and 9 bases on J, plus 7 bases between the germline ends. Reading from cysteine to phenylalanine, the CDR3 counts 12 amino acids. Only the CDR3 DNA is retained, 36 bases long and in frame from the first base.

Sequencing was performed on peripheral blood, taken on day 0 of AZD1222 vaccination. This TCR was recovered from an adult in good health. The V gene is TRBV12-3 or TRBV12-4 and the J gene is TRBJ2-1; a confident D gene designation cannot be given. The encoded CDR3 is CASSLVGSEQFF. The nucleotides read TGTGCCAGCAGTTTAGTGGGAAGTGAGCAGTTCTTC.